A single sample gave rise to the 10 T cell receptor beta chains below, sequenced in a study of blood T cell repertoires in COVID-19. This table comes from immunoSEQ multiplex PCR, and its TCRdb copy is limited to in-frame clones, with some not included. The table lists 250,000 to 350,000 clones, around nine tenths of them singletons. The specimen sequenced was PBMCs or T cells enriched from blood (not recorded which). The receptor source for this set is a woman between 45 and 60 years old who had been exposed to COVID-19.

The chain recombines TRBV28 with TRBJ1-6; D gene unclear. Trimming removed 5 bases at V and 14 bases at J, with 13 bases between. CDR3 length equals 12 residues. Germline V gene sequence: CDR1 MDHEN, CDR2 SYDVKM. DNA of the CDR3: TGTGCCAGCAGTCCCCCAGTATCCTCCCTCCACTTT. Amino acid sequence: CASSPPVSSLHF.

J is TRBJ1-2 and V is TRBV5-1; no clear D. CDR1 is SGHRS and CDR2 is YFSETQ in the germline V gene. This CDR3 has 17 amino acids. The V end lost 0 bases, the J end lost 8 bases, and 23 bases lay between the germline ends. CDR3 coding DNA: TGCGCCAGCAGCTTGGACGGCAATGATCAGGCCTCGGTCGGCTACACCTTC. This gives the protein CASSLDGNDQASVGYTF.

The chain has TRBV7-9 and TRBJ2-1; 7 nucleotides match TRBD1. The CDR3 covers 12 residues. Germline loops: CDR1 SEHNR, CDR2 FQNEAQ (reference sequence). Losses at the gene ends were 6 bases for V and 9 bases for J; bases not matched to a gene: 5. CDR3 DNA: TGTGCCAGCAGTACAGGGGTCCCTGAGCAGTTCTTC. Its protein is CASSTGVPEQFF.

The J gene is TRBJ2-1, the V gene TRBV9; the match to TRBD2 covers 11 bases. Trimming at V came to 0 bases and at J to 4 bases, leaving 6 bases not matched to a gene. Germline-derived CDR1 and CDR2 are SGDLS and YYNGEE. The CDR3 consists of 17 residues. CDR3 amino acids: CASSVGVAGGHYNEQFF. CDR3 nucleotides: TGTGCCAGCAGCGTAGGCGTAGCGGGGGGGCATTACAATGAGCAGTTCTTC. Drawing the rest from reference TRBV9 and TRBJ2-1, the complete variable domain is DSGVTQTPKHLITATGQRVTLRCSPRSGDLSVYWYQQSLDQGLQFLIQYYNGEERAKGNILERFSAQQFPDLHSELNLSSLELGDSALYFCASSVGVAGGHYNEQFFGPGTRLTVL.

This clone was observed a handful of times. The rearrangement uses TRBV10-3 and TRBJ1-4; tentatively, D is TRBD1 (5 bases). The CDR3 spans 15 residues. Germline V lookup: CDR1 ENHRY, CDR2 SYGVKD. V was shortened by 6 bases and J by 5 bases, with 16 bases between the two germline ends. DNA for the CDR3: TGTGCCATCAGCCTATCGGAGGGGCCGAATGAAAAACTGTTTTTT. Its translation: CAISLSEGPNEKLFF.

The rearrangement joins TRBV4-1 to TRBJ2-7; 9 bases are a match to TRBD2. This CDR3 has 14 residues. V was pared by 4 bases and J by 0 bases, with 1 base of the junction left unmatched. Germline CDR1 is MGHRA and CDR2 is YSYEKL. The CDR3 DNA reads as TGCGCCAGCAGCCTGGGACTAGCCTCCTACGAGCAGTACTTC. Its translation: CASSLGLASYEQYF.

The chain recombines TRBV5-5 with TRBJ1-2, with 8 bases lining up with TRBD1. This CDR3 contains 13 residues. The J segment lost 8 bases and the V segment lost 0 bases, leaving 3 bases of the junction unmatched. Germline CDR1 reads SGHKS; CDR2 reads YYEKEE (reference sequence). The CDR3 spells CASSLGQGTGYTF. Here the CDR3 DNA reads TGTGCCAGCAGCTTGGGACAGGGGACCGGCTACACCTTC.

The gene calls are TRBV18 and TRBJ2-7; possibly TRBD2 for D (5 bases). V was trimmed by 2 bases and J by 6 bases, leaving 11 bases between them. Per germline, CDR1 KGHSH and CDR2 LQKENI. The CDR3 covers 13 residues. CDR3 DNA sequence: TGTGCCAGCTCACCAGGAGGTTTACGCGAGCAGTACTTC. Translated, it gives CASSPGGLREQYF.

This clone was detected only once. The V gene is TRBV5-6, the J gene TRBJ1-2, with D hard to call. CDR3 length: 15 residues. V dropped 1 base and J dropped 4 bases, with 14 bases sitting between them. Per germline, CDR1 SGHDT and CDR2 YYEEEE. CDR3 sequence: CASSLSGPILYGYTF. The CDR3 bases are TGTGCCAGCAGCTTGTCTGGTCCTATCCTCTATGGCTACACCTTC.

The genes are TRBV7-2 and TRBJ1-1; D is uncertain. Trimming left V 0 bases short and J 1 base short, with 6 bases between. The CDR3 covers 14 residues. Germline V lookup: CDR1 SGHTA, CDR2 FQGNSA. The CDR3 region is CASSLAAGNTEAFF. The CDR3 DNA reads TGTGCCAGCAGCTTAGCGGCAGGGAACACTGAAGCTTTCTTT.